The source of this T cell receptor beta chain is a study of T-cell memory formation after mild COVID-19. Turning to the study itself: The TCR clusters were mostly specific to one donor.

TCRdb recomputed calls from the 5' RACE reads with MiXCR, one row per CDR3 protein. The sample contains about 400,000 distinct CDR3 sequences, less than 25% of which appear only once. Germline loops: CDR1 MNHNS, CDR2 SASEGT. The length of the CDR3 is 15 residues. V lost 3 bases and J lost 8, with 17 bases in between. The sequence derives from an adult woman who had mild COVID-19 (a few samples of this study predate the infection). Cell type and time point are not known. What was sequenced was PBMCs or a T cell subset sorted from them (not recorded which). The V call is TRBV6-1, the J call TRBJ2-4, with D possibly being TRBD2 (7 bases). CDR3 amino acids: CASSDLHGGPDIQYF. The CDR3 region has the DNA TGTGCCAGCAGTGACCTTCACGGGGGGCCGGACATTCAGTACTTC.